These 19 T cell receptor beta chains were sequenced from one sample in a study of T-cell reconstitution after alpha-beta-depleted transplantation in children. Unique molecular identifiers were used in preparing the TCRbeta library. TCRdb re-analysed the PCR reads in MiXCR, keeping a single row per CDR3 protein. The data contain about 300,000 distinct CDR3 sequences, over 9.5% of them seen just once; the ten biggest clones take up about 8%. The sequences come from PBMCs, collected before TCRalphabeta/CD19-depleted stem cell transplant. The receptors were gathered from a boy under three years old with acute myeloid leukemia, due to receive a stem cell transplant.

This clonotype was counted at least ten times. The chain is built from TRBV5-1 and TRBJ1-5; perhaps TRBD1 as D (6 bases). The CDR3 runs to 15 residues. V was cut by 1 base and J by 3 bases, with 11 bases left in between. Germline V CDR1 and CDR2: SGHRS, YFSETQ. This CDR3 is CASSLWGQLNQPQHF. CDR3 DNA sequence: TGCGCCAGCAGCTTGTGGGGGCAGCTCAATCAGCCCCAGCATTTT.

Turning to this clonotype: This could be a read error, since a much larger clone is one nucleotide away. A read error is likely, as this CDR3 ends without the conserved phenylalanine or tryptophan. The chain uses TRBV29-1 and TRBJ1-1; unclear D gene. Trimming left V 3 bases short and J 10 bases short, with 15 bases between. The length of the CDR3 is 12 residues. Germline V gene lookup returns CDR1 SQVTM and CDR2 ANQGSEA. The chain's CDR3 is CSVESGSSLAFV. DNA for the CDR3: TGCAGCGTTGAGAGTGGGTCATCGCTAGCTTTCGTT.

This chain uses TRBV20-1 with TRBJ1-5; tentatively, D is TRBD1 (5 bases). CDR1 DFQATT and CDR2 SNEGSKA come from the germline V gene (reference sequence). The ends were cut back, 6 bases at V and 3 bases at J, with 9 bases in the middle. This CDR3 has 12 amino acids. CDR3 residues: CSARQSNQPQHF. The CDR3 nucleotides read TGCAGTGCAAGACAGTCCAATCAGCCCCAGCATTTT.

V and J are TRBV6-1 and TRBJ2-7, with 9 bases matching TRBD2. The CDR3 length is 16 residues. J gave up 1 base and V 5 bases, and 9 bases lay outside the gene matches. Germline V gene data show CDR1 as MNHNS and CDR2 as SASEGT. CDR3 bases: TGTGCCAGCAGTCGGCTCTTAGCGGGGGCTTCCTACGAGCAGTACTTC. Translation gives CASSRLLAGASYEQYF.

Many counts were recorded for this clonotype. This chain connects TRBV10-3 to TRBJ2-7, with no clear D. V lost 0 bases, J lost 5 bases, and 5 bases lay in between. This CDR3 region has 12 residues. CDR1 and CDR2 (germline): ENHRY, SYGVKD. The CDR3 DNA is TGTGCCATCAGTGAGTCGGGGAACGAGCAGTACTTC. Amino acids: CAISESGNEQYF.

In its sample, this clonotype was seen many times. The CDR3 bases are TGTGCCAGCAGCTTAGTGAGTAACCACGAGCAGTACTTC. It translates to CASSLVSNHEQYF. J is TRBJ2-7 and V is TRBV7-9; D call uncertain. The CDR3 contains 13 residues. V was cut by 1 base and J by 5 bases, with 9 bases left in between. Germline loops: CDR1 SEHNR, CDR2 FQNEAQ (reference sequence).

This clonotype was detected many times. The gene calls are TRBV20-1 and TRBJ1-2, with D possibly TRBD1 on 6 matching bases. Germline loops: CDR1 DFQATT, CDR2 SNEGSKA (reference sequence). Trimming stripped 2 bases from V and 6 bases from J, with 13 bases between. CDR3 length equals 13 residues. The CDR3 DNA reads as TGCAGTGCTAGATTAGGGGGGGCAAATGGCTACACCTTC. Translation: CSARLGGANGYTF.

This clonotype has at least ten counts. The genes are TRBV5-1 and TRBJ2-3; a possible D gene is TRBD1 (6 bases). Trimming cost V 4 bases and J 1 base, with 13 bases left between them. This CDR3 spans 15 amino acids. Germline assignment: CDR1 SGHRS and CDR2 YFSETQ. CDR3 DNA: TGCGCCAGCAGCCAAGACAGGACCCGCACAGATACGCAGTATTTT. Protein product: CASSQDRTRTDTQYF.

This clonotype was found many times. The V gene is TRBV6-1, the J gene TRBJ2-3, with a weak D call TRBD2 (6 bases). Between the trimmed V and J ends, which lost 5 bases and 2 bases, there was a span of 17 bases. CDR1 is MNHNS, CDR2 SASEGT, per germline. The CDR3 runs 16 residues. CDR3 amino acids: CASSTTLALDTDTQYF. The CDR3 nucleotides read TGTGCCAGCAGTACAACCCTAGCGCTCGACACAGATACGCAGTATTTT.

The chain links TRBV7-2 to TRBJ2-2, with TRBD2 matching over 10 bases. The V and J ends lost 1 base and 6 bases, in that order; junction bases with no gene match: 5. Germline CDR1 SGHTA, CDR2 FQGNSA. The length of the CDR3 is 16 residues. The CDR3 DNA sequence: TGTGCCAGCAGCTTAGAGTGGCTAGCGGGAGCCGGGGAGCTGTTTTTT. This sequence encodes CASSLEWLAGAGELFF.

This clonotype has ten or more counts. The chain uses TRBV30 and TRBJ2-5; D might be TRBD2 (5 bases). The CDR3 has 10 residues. V was shortened by 4 bases and J by 13 bases, with 13 bases between the two germline ends. The germline V gene encodes CDR1 GTSNPN and CDR2 SVGIG (reference sequence). The chain's CDR3 is CAWISGNTYF. The CDR3 coding sequence is TGTGCCTGGATATCGGGGAACACGTACTTC.

This clonotype was found many times. V gene TRBV5-1 combines with J gene TRBJ1-3; TRBD1 aligns across 8 bases. Looked up from germline, CDR1 is SGHRS and CDR2 is YFSETQ. The CDR3 is 17 amino acids. The J segment lost 0 bases and the V segment lost 0 bases, leaving 5 bases of the junction unmatched. This chain's CDR3 is CASSLVGTGVSGNTIYF. Here the CDR3 DNA reads TGCGCCAGCAGCTTGGTAGGGACAGGCGTCTCTGGAAACACCATATATTTT.

This clonotype came up many times. The chain couples TRBV5-1 to TRBJ2-1; 8 bases align to TRBD2. The germline V gene has CDR1 SGHRS and CDR2 YFSETQ. The CDR3 has 15 amino acids. V shed 0 bases, J shed 7 bases, and the junction held 6 bases outside the gene matches. The CDR3 coding sequence is TGCGCCAGCAGCTTGGTTAGCGGGGCCTTGAATGAGCAGTTCTTC. The encoded protein is CASSLVSGALNEQFF.

On this clonotype: It may be a read error: a sequence one base away is much more abundant. V is TRBV5-1 and J is TRBJ2-7, with D possibly being TRBD2 (5 bases). The CDR3 loop spans 14 amino acids. V shed 2 bases and J shed 6 bases, with 15 bases lying between them. The V gene's germline CDR1 is SGHRS and CDR2 YFSETQ. CDR3 coding DNA: TGCGCCAGCAGCTTTACGGGGAGCCCCTGCGAGCAGTACTTC. This translates into CASSFTGSPCEQYF. Supplemented by reference TRBV5-1 and TRBJ2-7, the full variable domain reads KAGVTQTPRYLIKTRGQQVTLSCSPISGHRSVSWYQQTPGQGLQFLFEYFSETQRNKGNFPGRFSGRQFSNSRSEMNVSTLELGDSALYLCASSFTGSPCEQYFGPGTRLTVT.

This clonotype has at least ten counts. This rearrangement joins TRBV6-1 to TRBJ1-4; D gene ambiguous. Trimming pared 7 bases from V and 4 bases from J, leaving 4 bases between. The CDR3 extends over 11 amino acids. The V gene's germline CDR1 is MNHNS and CDR2 SASEGT. The CDR3 bases are TGTGCCAGCACCCTTAATGAAAAACTGTTTTTT. Its protein product is CASTLNEKLFF.

At least ten counts were recorded for this clonotype. V is TRBV7-2 and J is TRBJ2-3; 9 bases agree with TRBD2. This CDR3 spans 15 amino acids. V lost 5 bases to trimming and J lost 6 bases; unmatched junction nucleotides: 9. CDR1 and CDR2 from the germline V gene are SGHTA and FQGNSA. CDR3 region: CASSKGLADTDTQYF. The CDR3 coding sequence is TGTGCCAGCAGCAAGGGACTAGCTGACACCGATACGCAGTATTTT.

The V gene is TRBV10-3, the J gene TRBJ2-2, with 7 nucleotides matching TRBD1. Germline-derived CDR1 and CDR2 are ENHRY and SYGVKD. Unmatched junction bases numbered 6, after V lost 2 bases and J lost 0 bases. This CDR3 has 17 amino acids. The CDR3 coding sequence is TGTGCCATCAGTGAGCGCTCGGGACAGACGAACACCGGGGAGCTGTTTTTT. It encodes CAISERSGQTNTGELFF.

Only a few counts were recorded for this clonotype. The chain joins TRBV24-1 to TRBJ2-7; 7 bases match TRBD1. V lost 4 bases, J lost 4 bases, and 12 bases stayed unmatched. Germline CDR1 reads KGHDR; CDR2 reads SFDVKD. This CDR3 has 16 residues. The chain's CDR3 is CATSDPRQGSSYEQYF. The CDR3 coding sequence is TGTGCCACCAGTGACCCTCGACAGGGTAGCTCTTACGAGCAGTACTTC.

The chain carries TRBV29-1 and TRBJ2-1; 7 bases agree with TRBD1. The CDR3 consists of 14 residues. V shed 7 bases, J shed 1 base, and the junction held 7 bases outside the gene matches. Germline V CDR1 and CDR2: SQVTM, ANQGSEA. The DNA for the CDR3 is TGCAGCGCGCCAGGGACAGTTTCCTACAATGAGCAGTTCTTC. This gives the protein CSAPGTVSYNEQFF.